This TCR beta chain is from a study of PD-L1 blockade in urothelial cancer. Overall study context: Between 0 and 3 chemotherapy regimens preceded treatment for each patient. Regarding the study as a whole: At the 3-week point, tumor-associated blood clones expanded more in durable-benefit patients. Prediction of better survival came from below-median pretreatment blood TCR clonality.

Every PCR was spiked with synthetic TCR analog templates. Libraries were prepared by immunoSEQ multiplex PCR; TCRdb keeps only in-frame clonotypes and omits some of them. This table holds fewer than 90,000 clones, under 95% found once. Germline V gives CDR1 GTSNPN, CDR2 SVGIG (reference sequence). V dropped 4 bases and J dropped 7; count of bases not matched to a gene: 16. The CDR3 is 15 residues long. Worth noting for this clone: The antigen is undetermined.

Time point meaning: peripheral blood 6 weeks after treatment start. V usage is TRBV30 and J usage is TRBJ2-7; 7 nucleotides line up with TRBD2. Sequenced here: PBMCs, sampled around atezolizumab (anti-PD-L1) treatment. The sequence came from a woman older than 75 with urothelial cancer. As DNA, the CDR3 is TGTGCCTGGACCCAAGGTTGGCTAGCGGAATGGGAGCAGTACTTC. Translated, it gives CAWTQGWLAEWEQYF.